This T cell receptor (beta chain) was recorded in a study of post-analysis software for immune sequencing data. The wider study: As for disease course, relapsing-remitting, secondary progressive and progressive-relapsing multiple sclerosis were all included. Study-level points and caveats: Relative to controls, patients had 5 or 6 TRBV segments at higher frequency, with TRBV5-6, TRBV5-1 and TRBV20-1 among these. For normalized Chao1 diversity, multiple sclerosis patients scored significantly lower than controls did.

With respect to this clonotype: Its antigen is not identified.

Built from TCR beta cDNA, the libraries had unique molecular identifiers in them. Input of roughly 0.9 to 11 million T cells yielded 500,000 to 650,000 cDNA molecules. Each CDR3 protein is one row after TCRdb ran MiXCR on the PCR reads. The profile shows about 770,000 distinct CDR3 sequences, roughly 50% of them singletons. Germline V gives CDR1 SGHTA, CDR2 FQGNSA. The V end lost 8 bases, the J end lost 3 bases, and 15 bases lay between the germline ends. The CDR3 is 14 residues long. The sequencing sample was made of blood. The rearrangement joins TRBV7-2 to TRBJ2-3; maybe TRBD2 (6 bases). The sequence derives from a girl between 10 and 17 years old with multiple sclerosis. CDR3 DNA sequence: TGTGCCAGCCGCCTTAGCGGAGTAACAGATACGCAGTATTTT. Protein product: CASRLSGVTDTQYF.